This T cell receptor (beta chain) appears in the sequencing data of a study of long-term antiretroviral therapy in people with HIV. Running of the v3.0 immunoSEQ assay took place at survey level. Repertoires were generated with immunoSEQ multiplex PCR, while TCRdb's copy carries only in-frame clones and drops some. This sample has just over 15,000 clones; 70% to 85% occur once, and the top ten carry around 16%. The germline V gene encodes CDR1 LNHDA and CDR2 SQIVND (reference sequence). CDR3 size: 16 residues. The ends were cut back, 3 bases at V and 3 bases at J, with 15 bases in the middle. The material was unsorted PBMCs, obtained just before starting antiretroviral therapy. The TCR was taken from a man in his forties with HIV. This chain joins TRBV19 and TRBJ1-5; maybe TRBD1 (6 bases). CDR3 DNA: TGTGCCAGTAGTATCAGTGGTTCGGGGGCCAATCAGCCCCAGCATTTT. Translating it yields CASSISGSGANQPQHF.